A single sample gave rise to the 24 T cell receptor beta chains below, sequenced in a study of T-cell reconstitution after alpha-beta-depleted transplantation in children (dated by TCRdb to 2016 to 2017). Library preparation used PCR. The instrument given in TCRdb is Illumina HiSeq 2500. TCR libraries were prepared with molecular barcoding, using unique molecular identifiers to normalize TCRbeta repertoire quantification. TCRdb trimmed the raw reads at Q25, called clones with MiXCR and kept productive beta chains. Rows are combined by CDR3 protein, so each entry shows the most common genes and DNA. The sample contains approximately 400,000 distinct CDR3 sequences, 11% of them found a single time. Roughly 5.1% of the sample goes to the ten largest clones. The sample in question was PBMCs from the stem cell graft donor, obtained from the stem cell graft. These receptors all come from a human donor who donated a stem cell graft to a child with acute myeloid leukemia.

This clonotype was detected a few times. This rearrangement joins TRBV20-1 to TRBJ1-5; D gene unclear. The CDR3 is 13 amino acids. Germline V gene lookup returns CDR1 DFQATT and CDR2 SNEGSKA (reference sequence). V was trimmed by 3 bases and J by 3 bases, leaving 9 bases between them. The CDR3 loop reads CSASEQINQPQHF. The CDR3 bases are TGCAGTGCTAGTGAACAGATCAATCAGCCCCAGCATTTT.

This clonotype was counted only a few times. The chain recombines TRBV20-1 with TRBJ2-1, with 10 nucleotides matching TRBD2. V trimming: 0 bases; J trimming: 7 bases; junction bases outside the gene matches: 0. Germline V gives CDR1 DFQATT, CDR2 SNEGSKA (reference sequence). The CDR3 has 13 residues. The CDR3 is CSARELAGNEQFF. Written as DNA, the CDR3 is TGCAGTGCTAGAGAACTAGCGGGAAATGAGCAGTTCTTC.

This clonotype turned up a few times. J is TRBJ1-5 and V is TRBV7-2; D unclear. V was clipped by 3 bases and J by 11 bases, with 11 bases between them. The germline V gene encodes CDR1 SGHTA and CDR2 FQGNSA. The CDR3 runs to 12 residues. This chain's CDR3 is CASSFSGPTQHF. The CDR3 DNA is TGTGCCAGCAGCTTTTCGGGTCCTACCCAGCATTTT. The entire variable domain, with the rest obtained from reference TRBV7-2 and TRBJ1-5, is as follows: GAGVSQSPSNKVTEKGKDVELRCDPISGHTALYWYRQSLGQGLEFLIYFQGNSAPDKSGLPSDRFSAERTGGSVSTLTIQRTQQEDSAVYLCASSFSGPTQHFGDGTRLSIL.

This clonotype was seen many times. In DNA form, the CDR3 reads TGTGCCAGCAGCCAAGGTGTCGGGACAGGGTACTCTGGGGCCAACGTCCTGACTTTC. It is translated as CASSQGVGTGYSGANVLTF. This chain connects TRBV4-2 to TRBJ2-6; 9 bases are shared with TRBD1. Germline V gene data show CDR1 as LGHNA and CDR2 as YNFKEQ. V shed 1 base, J shed 0 bases, and the junction held 7 bases outside the gene matches. CDR3 length: 19 amino acids.

This clonotype was detected a few times. The chain combines TRBV6-6 with TRBJ1-2; 9 nucleotides line up with TRBD1. The length of the CDR3 is 13 residues. Germline CDR1 MNHNY, CDR2 SVGAGI (reference sequence). The trim removed 2 bases at V and 8 bases at J, leaving 3 bases unmatched. The CDR3 protein is CASSYRDRDGYTF. The CDR3 DNA is TGTGCCAGCAGTTACCGGGACAGGGACGGCTACACCTTC.

The rearrangement joins TRBV5-1 to TRBJ2-5; TRBD2 aligns across 13 bases. The CDR3 has 15 residues. CDR1 is SGHRS, CDR2 YFSETQ, per germline. The ends lost 4 bases at V and 4 bases at J; junction bases unmatched: 4. CDR3 nucleotides: TGCGCCAGCAGCATGGGACTAGCGGGGTCAGAGACCCAGTACTTC. Its translation: CASSMGLAGSETQYF.

The rearrangement uses TRBV15 and TRBJ2-4; D gene ambiguous. This CDR3 is 16 amino acids long. In germline, CDR1 is LNHNV, CDR2 YYDKDF (reference sequence). Trimming removed 7 bases from V and 3 bases from J, with 19 bases in between. CDR3: CATTTEWAMGKNIQYF. The CDR3 region has the DNA TGTGCCACCACCACCGAGTGGGCTATGGGCAAAAACATTCAGTACTTC.

This clonotype was picked up a small number of times. This chain joins TRBV4-3 and TRBJ2-2; 9 bases agree with TRBD2. This CDR3 is built from 16 residues. V dropped 11 bases and J dropped 6; count of bases not matched to a gene: 16. Germline CDR1 LGHNA, CDR2 YSLEER. CDR3 protein: CASGGGAGVVPGELFF. In nucleotides, the CDR3 is TGCGCCTCCGGCGGGGGGGCGGGAGTCGTTCCCGGGGAGCTGTTTTTT.

This clonotype occurred a few times. The CDR3 region is CASGLTGAQQFF. CDR3 coding DNA: TGTGCTAGTGGTTTAACAGGGGCTCAGCAGTTCTTC. V and J are TRBV12-5 and TRBJ2-1; 7 nucleotides align to TRBD1. The length of the CDR3 is 12 residues. Losses at the gene ends were 3 bases for V and 11 bases for J; bases not matched to a gene: 4. Germline-derived CDR1 and CDR2 are LGHNT and FRNRAP.

The chain uses TRBV10-2 and TRBJ2-1; D not resolved. The V and J ends lost 2 bases and 0 bases respectively, with 5 bases between them. In germline, CDR1 is WSHSY, CDR2 SAAADI. CDR3 length equals 14 residues. CDR3 sequence: CASSEASSYNEQFF. The CDR3 DNA reads as TGCGCCAGCAGTGAGGCTAGCTCCTACAATGAGCAGTTCTTC.

This clonotype was counted between two and nine times. The rearrangement joins TRBV6-5 to TRBJ1-2; the D gene is possibly TRBD1 (6 bases). CDR1 and CDR2 (germline): MNHEY, SVGAGI. V was cut by 2 bases and J by 8 bases, with 15 bases left in between. The CDR3 consists of 14 residues. The CDR3 here is CASSYNPRGLGYTF. The CDR3 nucleotides read TGTGCCAGCAGTTACAATCCCAGGGGCTTAGGCTACACCTTC.

This rearrangement joins TRBV25-1 to TRBJ1-1; no clear D. From germline, CDR1 is MGHDK and CDR2 SYGVNS. This CDR3 has 13 residues. Trimming took 4 bases from V and 6 from J, leaving 12 bases between them. CDR3 nucleotide sequence: TGTGCCAGCAGTGTCTCGAGGGTGGCTGAAGCTTTCTTT. Residues: CASSVSRVAEAFF.

V usage is TRBV6-5 and J usage is TRBJ2-5; D is unresolved. From germline, CDR1 is MNHEY and CDR2 SVGAGI. The CDR3 has 15 amino acids. The ends were cut back, 2 bases at V and 1 base at J, with 11 bases in the middle. The CDR3 DNA sequence: TGTGCCAGCAGTTACAGAGTCGGCCTCCAAGAGACCCAGTACTTC. Translation: CASSYRVGLQETQYF.

In its sample, this clonotype was seen a few times. The chain couples TRBV12-3 or TRBV12-4 to TRBJ2-5; D gene unclear. The CDR3 spans 13 residues. Trimming stripped 10 bases from V and 0 bases from J, with 12 bases between. The chain's CDR3 is CATTPGHQETQYF. The CDR3 region has the DNA TGTGCCACTACGCCGGGCCACCAAGAGACCCAGTACTTC.

In its sample, this clonotype was seen many times. This sequence joins TRBV29-1 and TRBJ2-2, with D hard to call. Trimming left V 7 bases short and J 5 bases short, with 8 bases between. The CDR3 extends over 11 amino acids. The germline V gene encodes CDR1 SQVTM and CDR2 ANQGSEA. The CDR3 DNA follows: TGCAGCGCCTCTCGGACCGGGGAGCTGTTTTTT. Its translation is CSASRTGELFF.

This clonotype turned up a few times. The chain has TRBV6-1 and TRBJ2-5; D is possibly TRBD2 (5 bases). The CDR3 covers 15 residues. Trimming cost V 8 bases and J 5 bases, with 21 bases left between them. CDR1 is MNHNS, CDR2 SASEGT, per germline. CDR3 loop: CASGERERLGETQYF. The CDR3 coding sequence is TGTGCCAGCGGCGAACGGGAACGGCTTGGGGAGACCCAGTACTTC.

V and J are TRBV6-1 and TRBJ2-2; D may be TRBD2 (5 bases). Between the trimmed V and J ends, which lost 7 bases and 8 bases, there was a span of 26 bases. The germline CDR1 and CDR2 sequences are MNHNS and SASEGT. This CDR3 is 17 amino acids long. In DNA, the CDR3 is TGTGCCAGCACCTCAAACCCCGGAGCGGCAGTCGGAGGGGAGCTGTTTTTT. It encodes CASTSNPGAAVGGELFF.

This clonotype was detected only a few times. The gene calls are TRBV20-1 and TRBJ2-2; possibly TRBD1 for D (6 bases). This CDR3 spans 13 amino acids. CDR1 and CDR2 from the germline V gene are DFQATT and SNEGSKA (reference sequence). V lost 6 bases to trimming and J lost 6 bases, with 14 bases between them. In nucleotides, the CDR3 is TGCAGTGCCAGAACAGGGCTAGCCGGGGAGCTGTTTTTT. It encodes CSARTGLAGELFF.

This clonotype was recorded a few times. A read error may account for a junction end that differs from germline. The rearrangement links TRBV7-3 to TRBJ2-7; 12 positions match TRBD2. The germline V gene has CDR1 SGHTA and CDR2 FQGTGA. The CDR3 is 17 residues long. In DNA form, the CDR3 reads TGTGCCAGCAGCCTAACTGGGACTAGCGGGCCCTCCTACGAGCAGTACTTC. It is translated as CASSLTGTSGPSYEQYF. The whole variable domain, remainder taken from reference TRBV7-3 and TRBJ2-7, is GAGVSQTPSNKVTEKGKYVELRCDPISGHTALYWYRQSLGQGPEFLIYFQGTGAADDSGLPNDRFFAVRPEGSVSTLKIQRTERGDSAVYLCASSLTGTSGPSYEQYFGPGTRLTVT.

In this sample, this clonotype turned up a few times. V is TRBV12-3 or TRBV12-4 and J is TRBJ2-1, with a weak D call TRBD2 (5 bases). The V end lost 8 bases, the J end lost 4 bases, and 9 bases lay between the germline ends. The CDR3 is 12 amino acids. The CDR3 spells CASGPGYNEQFF. CDR3 DNA sequence: TGTGCCAGCGGTCCGGGGTACAATGAGCAGTTCTTC.

In its sample, this clonotype was seen many times. The CDR3 DNA reads as TGTGCCAGCAGGAAGGCCAGGCTGAACACTGAAGCTTTCTTT. Translating it yields CASRKARLNTEAFF. The J gene is TRBJ1-1, the V gene TRBV12-3 or TRBV12-4; D not certain. There are 14 residues in the CDR3. The germline V and J ends were trimmed by 6 bases and 0 bases, with 11 bases remaining between them.

This clonotype was counted a few times. The V call is TRBV30, the J call TRBJ1-6, with 8 bases fitting TRBD1. With V trimmed by 4 bases and J by 7 bases, 6 bases remained unmatched. Per the germline V gene, CDR1 is GTSNPN and CDR2 is SVGIG (reference sequence). CDR3 length equals 14 residues. The CDR3 region is CAWIRQGRNSPLHF. The CDR3 DNA reads TGTGCCTGGATCAGACAGGGGAGGAATTCACCCCTCCACTTT. The complete variable domain, with remaining parts taken from reference TRBV30 and TRBJ1-6, reads SQTIHQWPATLVQPVGSPLSLECTVEGTSNPNLYWYRQAAGRGLQLLFYSVGIGQISSEVPQNLSASRPQDRQFILSSKKLLLSDSGFYLCAWIRQGRNSPLHFGNGTRLTVT.

V and J are TRBV25-1 and TRBJ2-2; D remains unclear. Trimming took 2 bases from V and 1 from J, leaving 5 bases between them. The CDR3 length is 14 residues. Looked up from germline, CDR1 is MGHDK and CDR2 is SYGVNS. CDR3: CASSEIGNTGELFF. The DNA for the CDR3 is TGTGCCAGCAGTGAAATAGGGAACACCGGGGAGCTGTTTTTT. Variable domain in full (rest from reference TRBV25-1 and TRBJ2-2): EADIYQTPRYLVIGTGKKITLECSQTMGHDKMYWYQQDPGMELHLIHYSYGVNSTEKGDLSSESTVSRIRTEHFPLTLESARPSHTSQYLCASSEIGNTGELFFGEGSRLTVL.

This chain links TRBV7-2 with TRBJ2-1; 7 bases line up with TRBD2. V shed 0 bases, J shed 6 bases, and the junction held 8 bases outside the gene matches. Germline loops: CDR1 SGHTA, CDR2 FQGNSA. The CDR3 is 16 amino acids. For the CDR3, the DNA is TGTGCCAGCAGCTTAGCGCCGGGGGGTAATCCCAATGAGCAGTTCTTC. Protein product: CASSLAPGGNPNEQFF.